Sequencing of this T cell receptor beta chain was carried out in a study of T cells in localized non-small cell lung cancer (TCRdb year 2020). Background on the whole study: T cell repertoires of a few hundred early-stage NSCLC patients were analyzed, with tumors being compared against uninvolved tumor-adjacent lungs. NSCLC patients had a mean age of around 66 years, and around 130 were male and about 110 female. All 236 NSCLC patients in the cohort were treatment-naive and had localized lung tumors that were resected. Points the paper makes about the study in general: Because of the exploratory design, TCR variables were selected using unadjusted p-values without false-discovery rate correction. Multi-region tumor sequencing was not performed, so intratumor heterogeneity could not be excluded. Uninvolved tumor-adjacent lung showed the highest T cell clonality, higher than tumor, which suggests more focused antigenic responses in the uninvolved tumor-adjacent lung. Of the top 100 tumor clones, a median of approximately 60 were detected in paired uninvolved adjacent lung; 28 were also among that lung's top 100. Longer overall survival was associated with higher T cell density in blood, whereas shorter survival was associated with higher clonality in adjacent lung.

The immunoSEQ Assay was used to sequence TCR beta CDR3 regions from DNA. As for how the authors treated the data: To compute T cell density, TCR beta template counts were normalized to usable DNA, which was estimated by amplifying housekeeping genes. Richness was estimated using the preseqR package, with extrapolation to 400,000 templates for PBMC samples and to 120,000 templates for tissue samples. Clonality was calculated as one minus Pielou's evenness. To identify tissue-enriched TCRs, differential abundance testing was run on productive amino-acid clonotypes with a minimum total count of 5 and an alpha of 0.1. The Jaccard Index and the Morisita Overlap Index were used to measure how much the repertoires overlapped between compartments. GLIPH clustered TCR beta CDR3s with public tetramer-defined viral CDR3s; viral motifs required at least three viral sequences plus V-gene enrichment. Not all clones reach the TCRdb copy of this immuneACCESS table, which keeps in-frame sequences only. Checked studies attribute under half of the gap to unresolved V genes and leave the rest unexplained. V, J and clone size reflect that table, while D and trimming were determined from the DNA. The sample data list around 78,000 clones, and 88% of these were observed just once. Of the sample, less than 25% falls within the top ten clones.

As regards this clone: The antigen this receptor binds is unknown. Qualities for individual bases were not recorded, and no much larger clone is one base off.

At diagnosis, peripheral blood, uninvolved tumor-adjacent lung and tumor were collected and stored as a combination of fresh-frozen and FFPE material. For TCR repertoire profiling, blood samples were analyzed as peripheral blood mononuclear cells. The receptor's source is a woman aged 40 to 75 with stage I squamous cell lung carcinoma. The sample consisted of peripheral blood, taken before any cancer treatment.

CDR3 protein: CASSHPEGTGGNDEQFF. The DNA sequence reads TGTGCCAGCAGCCATCCCGAAGGAACAGGGGGTAACGATGAGCAGTTCTTC. The chain was built from TRBV9 and TRBJ2-1, with 8 middle bases fitting TRBD1. Germline trimming: 4 bases from V, 8 bases from J; junction bases outside gene matches: 17. The germline V gene specifies SGDLS as CDR1 and YYNGEE as CDR2. CDR3 length: 17 amino acids, cysteine to phenylalanine. Kept here is only the CDR3 DNA, which spans 51 bases and is read in frame from base 1.